One T cell receptor (beta chain) is described in this entry. Other DNA sequences in this sample translate to the same CDR3. Germline CDR1 is GTSNPN and CDR2 is SVGIG (reference sequence). Between the trimmed V and J ends, which lost 0 bases and 7 bases, there was a span of 9 bases. The CDR3 has 12 residues. Terminally differentiated effector memory CD45RA+ cells were left out of the naive CD8 fraction, which was CD45RO-negative and positively selected for CCR7. This record comes from a study of shared clonotypes between healthy human individuals. Produced via immunoSEQ multiplex PCR; TCRdb's table is partial and in-frame only. The table shows some 1,900,000 clones, with roughly 94% occurring only once.

Specimen: naive CD8+ T cells sorted from blood. V usage is TRBV30 and J usage is TRBJ1-1, with D tentatively TRBD1 (5 bases). The clonotype comes from a man aged 18 to 29 in good health. CDR3: CAWSVLGVEAFF. The CDR3 DNA sequence: TGTGCCTGGAGTGTCCTAGGGGTTGAAGCTTTCTTT.